This T cell receptor (beta chain) was observed in a study of cytomegalovirus exposure and HLA in healthy donors. Study-level results: Cytomegalovirus status, reportedly, was diagnosed with high specificity and sensitivity by the classifier.

The study ran its PCR with 60 Vbeta and 13 Jbeta primers. Here immunoSEQ multiplex PCR was the method, and the copy in TCRdb shows in-frame clones only, minus some. The data contain more than 120,000 clones, 82% of them seen just once; the ten biggest clones take up around 2.5%. In the case of this clone: Antigen unknown.

Germline values: CDR1 MNHNS, CDR2 SASEGT. V lost 4 bases, J lost 8 bases, and 12 bases lay in between. The CDR3 length is 13 residues. This receptor was obtained from a male donor in good health and CMV-seronegative. Sequencing used PBMCs. This chain joins TRBV6-1 and TRBJ1-5, with D unclear. CDR3 nucleotides: TGTGCCAGCAGTGCACATGAAAATGAGCCCCAGCATTTT. Translating gives CASSAHENEPQHF.